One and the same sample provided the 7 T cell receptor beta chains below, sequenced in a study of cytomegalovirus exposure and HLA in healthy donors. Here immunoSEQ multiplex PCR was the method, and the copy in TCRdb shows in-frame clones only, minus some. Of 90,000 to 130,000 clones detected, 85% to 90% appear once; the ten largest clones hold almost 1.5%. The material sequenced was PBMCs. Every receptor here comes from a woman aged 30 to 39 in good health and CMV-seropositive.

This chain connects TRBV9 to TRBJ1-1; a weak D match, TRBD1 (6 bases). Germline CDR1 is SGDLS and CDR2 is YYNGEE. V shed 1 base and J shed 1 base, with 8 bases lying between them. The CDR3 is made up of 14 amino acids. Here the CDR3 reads CASSVLQGNTEAFF. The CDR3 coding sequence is TGTGCCAGCAGCGTACTACAGGGGAACACTGAAGCTTTCTTT. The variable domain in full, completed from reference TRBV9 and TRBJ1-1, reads DSGVTQTPKHLITATGQRVTLRCSPRSGDLSVYWYQQSLDQGLQFLIQYYNGEERAKGNILERFSAQQFPDLHSELNLSSLELGDSALYFCASSVLQGNTEAFFGQGTRLTVV.

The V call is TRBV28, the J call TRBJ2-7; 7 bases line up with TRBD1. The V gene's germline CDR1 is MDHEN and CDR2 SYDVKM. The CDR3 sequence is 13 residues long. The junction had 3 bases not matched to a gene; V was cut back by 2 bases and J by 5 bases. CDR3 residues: CASSLDRVHEQYF. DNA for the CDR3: TGTGCCAGCAGTTTAGACAGGGTCCACGAGCAGTACTTC.

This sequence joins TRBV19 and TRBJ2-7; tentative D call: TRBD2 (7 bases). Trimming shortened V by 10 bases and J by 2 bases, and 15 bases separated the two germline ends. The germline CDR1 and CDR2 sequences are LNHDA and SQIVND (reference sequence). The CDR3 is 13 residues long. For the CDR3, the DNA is TGTGCCACCCAGAGGGGGGGGGCCTACGAGCAGTACTTC. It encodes CATQRGGAYEQYF.

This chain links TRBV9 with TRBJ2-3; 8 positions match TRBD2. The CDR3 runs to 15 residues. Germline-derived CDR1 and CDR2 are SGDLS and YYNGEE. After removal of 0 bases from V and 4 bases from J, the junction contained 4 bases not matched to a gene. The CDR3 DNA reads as TGTGCCAGCAGCGTAGAAAACGGGAGGGCAGATACGCAGTATTTT. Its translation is CASSVENGRADTQYF.

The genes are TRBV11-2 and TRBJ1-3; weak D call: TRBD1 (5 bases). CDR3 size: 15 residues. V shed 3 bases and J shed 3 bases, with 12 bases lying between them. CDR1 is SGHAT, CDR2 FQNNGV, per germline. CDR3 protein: CASSFNQGGGNTIYF. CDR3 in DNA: TGTGCCAGCAGCTTCAACCAGGGTGGTGGAAACACCATATATTTT.

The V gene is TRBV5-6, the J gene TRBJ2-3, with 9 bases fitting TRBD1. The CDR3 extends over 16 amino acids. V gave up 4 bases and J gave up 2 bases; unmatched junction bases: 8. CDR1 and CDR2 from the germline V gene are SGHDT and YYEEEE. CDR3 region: CASSHLRDRVTDTQYF. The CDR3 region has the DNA TGTGCCAGCAGCCACCTCCGGGACAGGGTCACAGATACGCAGTATTTT.

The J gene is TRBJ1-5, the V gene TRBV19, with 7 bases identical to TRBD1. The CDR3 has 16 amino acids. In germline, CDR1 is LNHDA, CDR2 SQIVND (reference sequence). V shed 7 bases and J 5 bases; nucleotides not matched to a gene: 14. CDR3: CASTGTAGVGDQPQHF. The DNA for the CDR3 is TGTGCCAGTACTGGGACAGCCGGAGTGGGCGATCAGCCCCAGCATTTT.